The 27 T cell receptor beta chains presented below share a single source sample, sequenced in a study of shared clonotypes between healthy human individuals. Repertoires were generated with immunoSEQ multiplex PCR, while TCRdb's copy carries only in-frame clones and drops some. The sample lists more than 450,000 clones; 75% to 85% were seen once. Sequencing was performed on PBMCs. These receptors originate from a woman in her forties in good health. Some clones in this sample may be carry-over from other donors' samples.

This chain joins TRBV18 and TRBJ2-7, with no clear D. V was trimmed by 3 bases and J by 3 bases, leaving 9 bases between them. The CDR3 has 13 residues. Germline CDR1 KGHSH, CDR2 LQKENI. CDR3 region: CASSPLKGYEQYF. In nucleotides, the CDR3 is TGTGCCAGCTCACCTCTGAAAGGCTACGAGCAGTACTTC.

On this clone itself: The sample has other DNA sequences that encode this CDR3 too. The chain links TRBV30 to TRBJ2-3; the D gene is possibly TRBD2 (5 bases). The germline gives CDR1 GTSNPN, CDR2 SVGIG (reference sequence). The V and J ends lost 0 bases and 4 bases respectively, with 8 bases between them. This CDR3 is 13 amino acids long. CDR3 region: CAWSVPGADTQYF. The DNA of the CDR3 is TGTGCCTGGAGTGTACCCGGGGCAGATACGCAGTATTTT.

The rearrangement links TRBV27 to TRBJ2-5, with 8 bases aligning to TRBD2. The J call may be mistaken, given a closer DNA end match to TRBJ2-7. CDR1 and CDR2 (germline): MNHEY, SMNVEV (reference sequence). The CDR3 is made up of 15 amino acids. The CDR3 coding sequence is TGTGCCAGCAGTCCTAGGACTAGCCGCGGGCACGAGCAGTACTTC. It is translated as CASSPRTSRGHEQYF.

This chain connects TRBV30 to TRBJ2-7; 8 bases are shared with TRBD1. This CDR3 has 12 amino acids. V shed 5 bases and J 2 bases; nucleotides not matched to a gene: 2. CDR1 is GTSNPN, CDR2 SVGIG, per germline (reference sequence). Here the CDR3 DNA reads TGTGCCTGGGACAGGGGACCCTACGAGCAGTACTTC. Its protein product is CAWDRGPYEQYF.

This clone was detected a few times. The chain carries TRBV2 and TRBJ1-5; D gene ambiguous. The length of the CDR3 is 12 residues. Germline V gene lookup returns CDR1 SNHLY and CDR2 FYNNEI. Trimming cost V 0 bases and J 10 bases, with 7 bases left between them. The CDR3 region is CASSEAPYPQHF. The CDR3, as DNA: TGTGCCAGCAGTGAAGCCCCTTATCCCCAGCATTTT.

This clone was detected a few times. This chain links TRBV10-2 with TRBJ1-5; D call uncertain. V was pared by 6 bases and J by 5 bases, with 11 bases between. CDR3 size: 13 residues. The germline CDR1 and CDR2 sequences are WSHSY and SAAADI. The CDR3 protein is CASRQATDQPQHF. CDR3 nucleotides: TGCGCCAGCAGGCAGGCCACTGATCAGCCCCAGCATTTT.

This chain links TRBV5-4 with TRBJ1-4; no clear D gene. The CDR3 is 13 amino acids. Germline V CDR1 and CDR2: SGHNT, YYREEE (reference sequence). Deletions cut 5 bases from V and 4 bases from J, with 9 bases between. In DNA, the CDR3 is TGTGCCAGCAGTCTAAAGAATAATGAAAAACTGTTTTTT. This gives the protein CASSLKNNEKLFF.

The J gene is TRBJ1-6, the V gene TRBV15; no reliable D call. The ends were cut back, 1 base at V and 5 bases at J, with 6 bases in the middle. In germline, CDR1 is LNHNV, CDR2 YYDKDF (reference sequence). This CDR3 has 14 residues. In DNA form, the CDR3 reads TGTGCCACCAGCAGAGGGCAGAATAATTCACCCCTCCACTTT. Translation gives CATSRGQNNSPLHF.

The chain joins TRBV7-9 to TRBJ2-5, with unresolved D. The J call could be wrong; TRBJ2-7 is a better fit for the DNA end. The CDR3 has 12 residues. Germline V gives CDR1 SEHNR, CDR2 FQNEAQ (reference sequence). CDR3 sequence reads: CASSLGSYEQYF. The CDR3 nucleotides are TGTGCCAGCAGCTTAGGCAGCTACGAGCAGTACTTC.

Comment on this clone: At one boundary the junction diverges from the germline segment, which might be a read error. The chain joins TRBV20-1 to TRBJ2-7; D gene ambiguous. Looked up from germline, CDR1 is DFQATT and CDR2 is SNEGSKA (reference sequence). This CDR3 has 10 residues. CDR3 sequence reads: CAASRYEQYF. CDR3 in DNA: TGTGCAGCGAGTCGGTACGAGCAGTACTTC.

The chain uses TRBV6-1 and TRBJ1-3; 12 nucleotides align to TRBD1. The CDR3 covers 16 residues. V lost 4 bases and J lost 3; bases outside the gene matches: 4. The germline gives CDR1 MNHNS, CDR2 SASEGT. The CDR3 here is CASSGGTGGLGNTIYF. CDR3 coding DNA: TGTGCCAGCAGTGGGGGGACAGGGGGCCTTGGAAACACCATATATTTT.

This sequence joins TRBV4-2 and TRBJ2-1; TRBD2 aligns across 14 bases. This CDR3 has 17 amino acids. CDR1 is LGHNA and CDR2 is YNFKEQ in the germline V gene. Trimming took 2 bases from V and 1 from J; bases not matched to a gene: 1. The CDR3 nucleotides are TGTGCCAGCAGCCAAAGACTAGCGGGAGGGTCCTACAATGAGCAGTTCTTC. Residues: CASSQRLAGGSYNEQFF.

The chain is built from TRBV18 and TRBJ2-7; D possibly corresponds to TRBD1 (5 bases). Germline assignment: CDR1 KGHSH and CDR2 LQKENI. V lost 4 bases and J lost 0, with 10 bases in between. This CDR3 is 14 amino acids long. For the CDR3, the DNA is TGTGCCAGCTCACACCTTGACAGCTCCTACGAGCAGTACTTC. Its protein is CASSHLDSSYEQYF.

This rearrangement joins TRBV18 to TRBJ2-7, with D hard to call. The V gene's germline CDR1 is KGHSH and CDR2 LQKENI. The CDR3 extends over 13 amino acids. Trimming shortened V by 3 bases and J by 3 bases, and 9 bases separated the two germline ends. CDR3 sequence (DNA): TGTGCCAGCTCACCCGCCCGAGGCTACGAGCAGTACTTC. Translating gives CASSPARGYEQYF.

This clone has only one observation. The chain couples TRBV30 to TRBJ1-5, with D perhaps TRBD1 (5 bases). This CDR3 comprises 15 residues. The V end lost 0 bases, the J end lost 5 bases, and 14 bases lay between the germline ends. The V gene's germline CDR1 is GTSNPN and CDR2 SVGIG (reference sequence). CDR3 nucleotides: TGTGCCTGGAGTGTTGGGGGTTTCGGCGATCAGCCCCAGCATTTT. Amino acids: CAWSVGGFGDQPQHF.

The genes are TRBV2 and TRBJ2-5; D is unresolved. CDR3 length equals 12 residues. Germline lookup yields CDR1 SNHLY and CDR2 FYNNEI. Trimming removed 4 bases from V and 5 bases from J, with 8 bases in between. CDR3 sequence: CASSGGYETQYF. The CDR3 region has the DNA TGTGCCAGCAGTGGGGGATACGAGACCCAGTACTTC.

This clone has only one observation. This chain links TRBV9 with TRBJ2-1; 8 bases are shared with TRBD2. The CDR3 spans 16 residues. Trimming cost V 3 bases and J 5 bases; bases outside gene matches: 10. Germline CDR1 is SGDLS and CDR2 is YYNGEE. Here the CDR3 DNA reads TGTGCCAGCAGCGAGGAGGCGGGAGGATGGGACAATGAGCAGTTCTTC. Translation: CASSEEAGGWDNEQFF.

The sample holds a few counts of this clone. The rearrangement links TRBV9 to TRBJ1-1; D remains ambiguous. Germline V gene sequence: CDR1 SGDLS, CDR2 YYNGEE. CDR3 size: 13 residues. The ends were cut back, 3 bases at V and 4 bases at J, with 10 bases in the middle. The CDR3 region has the DNA TGTGCCAGCAGCGGCGCAGATATCACTGAAGCTTTCTTT. Amino acid sequence: CASSGADITEAFF. Filled out from reference TRBV9 and TRBJ1-1, the complete variable domain reads DSGVTQTPKHLITATGQRVTLRCSPRSGDLSVYWYQQSLDQGLQFLIQYYNGEERAKGNILERFSAQQFPDLHSELNLSSLELGDSALYFCASSGADITEAFFGQGTRLTVV.

This clone was counted a few times. The chain couples TRBV5-1 to TRBJ2-1; D possibly corresponds to TRBD1 (5 bases). The V and J ends lost 5 bases and 4 bases respectively, with 13 bases between them. The CDR3 is made up of 14 amino acids. The germline V gene encodes CDR1 SGHRS and CDR2 YFSETQ. The CDR3: CASSVTESYNEQFF. The DNA for the CDR3 is TGCGCCAGCAGTGTGACAGAGAGTTACAATGAGCAGTTCTTC. The whole variable domain, remainder taken from reference TRBV5-1 and TRBJ2-1, is KAGVTQTPRYLIKTRGQQVTLSCSPISGHRSVSWYQQTPGQGLQFLFEYFSETQRNKGNFPGRFSGRQFSNSRSEMNVSTLELGDSALYLCASSVTESYNEQFFGPGTRLTVL.

The chain uses TRBV11-2 and TRBJ2-1; D is unclear. Germline V gene data show CDR1 as SGHAT and CDR2 as FQNNGV. Trimming stripped 3 bases from V and 15 bases from J, with 21 bases between. CDR3 size: 14 residues. CDR3 in DNA: TGTGCCAGCAGCTTCTCCCCACGGGCCTCCAAAGGGTTCTTC. Protein product: CASSFSPRASKGFF.

This clone has only one observation. The V call is TRBV19, the J call TRBJ1-2; D might be TRBD1 (5 bases). There are 14 residues in the CDR3. Germline V CDR1 and CDR2: LNHDA, SQIVND (reference sequence). V lost 5 bases and J lost 2, with 12 bases in between. The CDR3 region is CASSLRDGNYGYTF. CDR3 DNA sequence: TGTGCCAGTAGTCTCCGGGACGGAAACTATGGCTACACCTTC.

The V and J genes are TRBV9 and TRBJ2-2; TRBD2 matches at 8 bases. The CDR3 has 17 residues. CDR1 and CDR2 (germline): SGDLS, YYNGEE. Germline trimming cut 3 bases from V and 2 bases from J; bases unmatched to any gene: 9. The CDR3: CASSGRGDSYNTGELFF. CDR3 DNA sequence: TGTGCCAGCAGCGGGCGGGGGGACTCGTATAACACCGGGGAGCTGTTTTTT.

The rearrangement joins TRBV6-6 to TRBJ1-2, with D maybe TRBD1 (6 bases). There are 14 residues in the CDR3. CDR1 is MNHNY and CDR2 is SVGAGI in the germline V gene (reference sequence). The V gene lost 2 bases and the J gene lost 2 bases, with 9 bases spanning the gap. This chain's CDR3 is CASSYVGANYGYTF. CDR3 coding DNA: TGTGCCAGCAGTTACGTGGGGGCGAACTATGGCTACACCTTC.

The V call is TRBV5-1, the J call TRBJ1-2, with D unresolved. In germline, CDR1 is SGHRS, CDR2 YFSETQ. The CDR3 sequence is 14 residues long. Trimming left V 0 bases short and J 6 bases short, with 12 bases between. In DNA form, the CDR3 reads TGCGCCAGCAGCTTGGGGACGTTTTTGGATGGCTACACCTTC. Its protein is CASSLGTFLDGYTF.

V usage is TRBV2 and J usage is TRBJ2-5; D unresolved. The CDR3 runs to 13 residues. The ends were cut back, 4 bases at V and 7 bases at J, with 13 bases in the middle. The germline gives CDR1 SNHLY, CDR2 FYNNEI. CDR3 amino acids: CASSAVGSGTQYF. For the CDR3, the DNA is TGTGCCAGCAGTGCTGTAGGGTCGGGGACCCAGTACTTC.

The chain couples TRBV6-5 to TRBJ2-2, with TRBD1 identical over 8 bases. The germline gives CDR1 MNHEY, CDR2 SVGAGI. V lost 4 bases, J lost 1 base, and 2 bases stayed unmatched. The CDR3 contains 15 residues. CDR3 sequence: CASSWDRRNTGELFF. The CDR3, as DNA: TGTGCCAGCAGTTGGGACAGGAGGAACACCGGGGAGCTGTTTTTT.

The CDR3 loop reads CASSLFSGSRVTGELFF. In DNA form, the CDR3 reads TGTGCCAGCAGCTTATTTAGCGGGAGTCGAGTTACCGGGGAGCTGTTTTTT. The chain combines TRBV11-2 with TRBJ2-2, with 9 bases fitting TRBD2. The CDR3 covers 17 residues. V gave up 2 bases and J gave up 5 bases; unmatched junction bases: 9. Germline-derived CDR1 and CDR2 are SGHAT and FQNNGV.